This TCR beta chain is from a study of human T cells and chemical hapten exposure. Looking at the study overall: Small discrepancies in pooled library volume mainly accounted for the varying TCR yields per sample. Study-wide findings and caveats: High-frequency TCRs, those above 1 in 1000, stayed the same after DPC sensitization.

The time point: healthy volunteer bleed at 2 weeks. The template was total RNA from unfractionated whole blood. This clonotype was seen ten or more times. No antigen is known for it. Germline CDR1 LGHNA, CDR2 YSLEER. This CDR3 spans 16 amino acids. V trimming: 0 bases; J trimming: 2 bases; junction bases outside the gene matches: 7. Individual cDNA molecules (in the library) carried attached unique molecular identifiers. Per the authors' pipeline: Samples contained a median of 95,638 TCRs, with a range of roughly 20,000 to 690,600. TCRdb reprocessed the RACE reads via MiXCR and lists one record per CDR3 protein. Clone size and V and J calls follow TCRdb, not the original study. The sample lists roughly 130,000 distinct CDR3 sequences, 8.5% to 9.5% occurring once.

The clonotype was recovered from a male donor in good health. Some clones in this sample may be carry-over from other donors' samples. Material: whole blood. The V and J genes are TRBV4-3 and TRBJ2-7; 7 bases line up with TRBD1. The CDR3 nucleotides are TGCGCCAGCAGCCAAGAAGGTAGCCAGGGGGCCTACGAGCAGTACTTC. Its translation: CASSQEGSQGAYEQYF.